The following is a T cell receptor (beta chain) sequence with its context. No cognate antigen has been identified for it. Base qualities are missing; no much larger clone stands one base away. This specimen comes from a study of T cell responses to AZD1222 COVID-19 vaccine (dated by TCRdb to the early 2020s). For the wider study: AZD1222 recipients whose second dose came at about 4 weeks and those whose second dose came at about 12 weeks were combined into one group, since spike-specific TCR depth and breadth did not differ between the two schedules. TCR sequencing covered 230 or so trial participants: 200 to 220 given two doses of AZD1222 and around 26 given two doses of MenACWY control vaccine. Trial participants were enrolled by age into 18-55, 56-69 and 70-plus year subgroups, with around 150, 28 and 57 TCR-sequenced participants respectively. What the study reported, not specific to this receptor: The vaccine-associated CD4 TCRs covered the entire spike protein, and the dominant responses fell in regions 160-218 and 743-854. Spike-specific TCR breadth and depth rose significantly after two AZD1222 doses compared with day 0 and with MenACWY recipients. Because no day 14 peak-response samples were available, repertoires were characterized only after the peak T cell response. Participants were mostly white British, with more females than males. The authors suggested clonal diversity may have been underestimated. In the small 56-69-year group, the increase in depth fell short of significance, most likely because of low power. Epitopes outside the regions mutated in the B.1.351 and B.1.1.7 variants were reportedly recognized by nearly half of the unique spike-specific TCRs. Conclusions about previously exposed vaccinees are limited, since just a handful of AZD1222 recipients were seropositive for SARS-CoV-2 at baseline.

The CDR3 regions of human TCRbeta chains were subjected to immunosequencing. In the authors' own workflow: TCRs in the repertoires were matched against a reference library of SARS-CoV-2-specific TCRs that had been generated with the MIRA antigen-specificity platform. Breadth was defined as the fraction of unique TCRs that were SARS-CoV-2-associated. Depth was defined as the fraction of total T cells that were SARS-CoV-2-associated. Using the MIRA data, each spike-specific TCR was mapped to the spike region that the TCR reacts to and placed in a CD4 or CD8 class. Log10-transformed breadth and depth values were compared by one-way ANOVA with Sidak's multiple comparisons tests. TCRdb carries this immuneACCESS record with in-frame sequences only. Its versions omit some clonotypes, under half of them owing to an unresolved V gene in the studies checked, with the rest unexplained. That table furnishes V, J and clone size, whereas the DNA furnished D and trimming. Within this sample are 90,000 or so clones, with 80% to 90% of them counted one time only. More than 6% of the sample is in the top ten clones.

The time point label corresponds to: baseline before first vaccination. Samples from vaccinated people were obtained from the UK trials COV001 and COV002, which included a single-blind randomized controlled phase 2/3 trial of AZD1222 (ChAdOx1 nCoV-19) in healthy adults. Trial participant PBMC samples were collected at day 0 and day 28 after the second dose for TCRbeta chain sequencing. The CDR3, cysteine through phenylalanine, is 15 amino acids long. Just CDR3 DNA is preserved here, 45 bases in frame from base 1. Taken from the germline V gene (reference sequence), the CDR1 and CDR2 loops are MNHEY and SMNVEV. V is trimmed back by 1 base and J by 4 bases, and the junction contains 2 bases that no gene match accounts for.

The chain is made from TRBV27 and TRBJ1-2; the junction holds 11 bases that match TRBD1. The material sequenced was peripheral blood, taken on day 0 of AZD1222 vaccination. The sequence was collected from an adult in good health. The DNA reads as follows: TGTGCCAGCAGTTTATATGGGACAGGGGGCTATGGCTACACCTTC. Translated, this is CASSLYGTGGYGYTF.